The 28 T cell receptor beta chains presented below share a single source sample, sequenced in a study of metastatic and nonmetastatic thyroid tumors. Every patient underwent thyroid surgery untreated. TCRdb re-called clones via MiXCR from the PCR reads. The sample includes about 30,000 clones, roughly 25% of them seen just once. Sequenced input: blood. These receptors all come from a female donor with papillary thyroid cancer or a benign thyroid nodule (not recorded which). Some clones in this sample may be carry-over from other donors' samples.

The DNA of the CDR3 is TGCGCCAGCAGCCAAGAACGGGTCTATTATGGCTACACCTTC. This sequence encodes CASSQERVYYGYTF. The genes are TRBV4-1 and TRBJ1-2; D remains ambiguous. The CDR3 sequence is 14 residues long. The V gene lost 0 bases and the J gene lost 5 bases, with 10 bases spanning the gap. Looked up from germline, CDR1 is MGHRA and CDR2 is YSYEKL.

A single count supports this clone. V is TRBV5-1 and J is TRBJ2-7; possibly TRBD1 for D (6 bases). The germline V gene has CDR1 SGHRS and CDR2 YFSETQ. The V end was cut by 4 bases, the J end by 4 bases, with 12 bases between. The CDR3 loop spans 13 amino acids. This CDR3 is CASSHTGTYEQYF. The CDR3 nucleotides are TGCGCCAGCAGCCATACAGGGACGTACGAGCAGTACTTC.

By sample share, this clone is medium-sized. V usage is TRBV12-3 or TRBV12-4 and J usage is TRBJ2-7; 10 bases line up with TRBD2. V lost 6 bases to trimming and J lost 6 bases; unmatched junction nucleotides: 8. The CDR3 has 14 residues. CDR3 region: CASSPSGRAFEQYF. In DNA, the CDR3 is TGTGCCAGCAGCCCAAGCGGGAGGGCGTTCGAGCAGTACTTC.

The sample holds many counts of this clone. The chain combines TRBV20-1 with TRBJ1-5, with D uncertain. There are 13 residues in the CDR3. The V end lost 6 bases, the J end lost 0 bases, and 9 bases lay between the germline ends. Germline V gene lookup returns CDR1 DFQATT and CDR2 SNEGSKA (reference sequence). The CDR3 protein is CSADTDSNQPQHF. The CDR3 nucleotides read TGCAGTGCCGACACTGATAGCAATCAGCCCCAGCATTTT.

This clone was counted only a few times. This chain uses TRBV11-2 with TRBJ2-2, with D maybe TRBD2 (6 bases). The CDR3 sequence is 15 residues long. The V end was cut by 1 base, the J end by 4 bases, with 10 bases between. Germline assignment: CDR1 SGHAT and CDR2 FQNNGV. The CDR3 bases are TGTGCCAGCAGCTTAGTGGGAGGAGGCACCGGGGAGCTGTTTTTT. Amino acid sequence: CASSLVGGGTGELFF.

Ten or more counts support this clone. The chain recombines TRBV4-1 with TRBJ2-1; TRBD1 agrees at 10 bases. Germline CDR1 MGHRA, CDR2 YSYEKL. The CDR3 is made up of 14 amino acids. Trimming removed 3 bases from V and 7 bases from J; junction bases left unmatched: 3. CDR3 in amino acids: CASSQGQGLNEQFF. As DNA, the CDR3 is TGCGCCAGCAGCCAGGGACAGGGGTTGAATGAGCAGTTCTTC.

In its sample, this clone was seen many times. This chain's CDR3 is CASSYGQLLRNYGYTF. Written as DNA, the CDR3 is TGTGCCAGCAGTTACGGGCAGCTCCTTCGTAACTATGGCTACACCTTC. The chain joins TRBV6-5 to TRBJ1-2; D is unclear. CDR3 length equals 16 residues. V lost 2 bases to trimming and J lost 1 base, with 14 bases between them. The germline gives CDR1 MNHEY, CDR2 SVGAGI.

Within the sample, this clone is medium-sized. CDR3 loop: CASRDRGSNQPQHF. The CDR3 DNA is TGTGCCAGCAGGGACAGGGGAAGCAATCAGCCCCAGCATTTT. This chain links TRBV6-1 with TRBJ1-5, with 9 bases fitting TRBD1. Germline V CDR1 and CDR2: MNHNS, SASEGT. Trimming at V came to 6 bases and at J to 1 base, leaving 1 base not matched to a gene. The CDR3 totals 14 residues.

This clone was seen ten or more times. CDR3 sequence: CASSELGTDQHF. The CDR3 DNA is TGTGCCAGTAGCGAACTAGGGACAGACCAGCATTTT. The chain carries TRBV19 and TRBJ1-5; 7 bases agree with TRBD1. Germline-derived CDR1 and CDR2 are LNHDA and SQIVND (reference sequence). This CDR3 has 12 amino acids. V shed 6 bases, J shed 12 bases, and the junction held 8 bases outside the gene matches.

This clone was found many times. The chain is built from TRBV19 and TRBJ2-7, with D unresolved. With 5 bases removed from V and 2 bases from J, the gap between germline ends came to 13 bases. CDR1 is LNHDA, CDR2 SQIVND, per germline (reference sequence). The CDR3 is made up of 14 amino acids. The DNA of the CDR3 is TGTGCCAGTAGTCTAGGTATAGGCACCTACGAGCAGTACTTC. This translates into CASSLGIGTYEQYF.

This clone has ten or more counts. V usage is TRBV18 and J usage is TRBJ1-1; 7 positions agree with TRBD1. Germline V CDR1 and CDR2: KGHSH, LQKENI. V shed 5 bases, J shed 4 bases, and the junction held 4 bases outside the gene matches. The CDR3 contains 13 residues. The DNA of the CDR3 is TGTGCCAGCTCATGTTCAGGGGGCACTGAAGCTTTCTTT. This gives the protein CASSCSGGTEAFF.

This clone has a count of ten or more. The chain has TRBV11-2 and TRBJ2-1, with D uncertain. Germline assignment: CDR1 SGHAT and CDR2 FQNNGV. Trimming removed 5 bases at V and 6 bases at J, with 11 bases between. CDR3 length: 13 residues. In nucleotides, the CDR3 is TGTGCCAGCAGCCAAAACCGGTTCAATGAGCAGTTCTTC. Translating gives CASSQNRFNEQFF.

J is TRBJ2-1 and V is TRBV7-3; no firm D call. Trimming cost V 3 bases and J 6 bases, with 9 bases left between them. Per the germline V gene, CDR1 is SGHTA and CDR2 is FQGTGA. CDR3 size: 13 residues. The CDR3 DNA is TGTGCCAGCAGCTTGTCTCTAGTCAATGAGCAGTTCTTC. Translated: CASSLSLVNEQFF.

V gene TRBV2 combines with J gene TRBJ2-7, with 10 nucleotides matching TRBD1. With 4 bases clipped from V and 6 bases from J, the junction kept 6 bases outside the gene matches. Germline V gene sequence: CDR1 SNHLY, CDR2 FYNNEI. This CDR3 has 14 residues. CDR3 DNA: TGTGCCAGCAGTGCAGACGACAGGGGGCCCGAGCAGTACTTC. This sequence encodes CASSADDRGPEQYF. The variable domain in full, completed from reference TRBV2 and TRBJ2-7, reads EPEVTQTPSHQVTQMGQEVILRCVPISNHLYFYWYRQILGQKVEFLVSFYNNEISEKSEIFDDQFSVERPDGSNFTLKIRSTKLEDSAMYFCASSADDRGPEQYFGPGTRLTVT.

This clone occurred a few times. Its ends do not fully match the called genes, so a read error is possible. Different DNA sequences within this sample yield the same CDR3. This chain connects TRBV6-1 to TRBJ2-2; D not certain. Germline CDR1 MNHNS, CDR2 SASEGT. This CDR3 is 14 amino acids long. CDR3 sequence reads: CASREAGNTWELFF. For the CDR3, the DNA is TGTGCCAGTAGAGAAGCAGGAAACACCTGGGAGCTGTTTTTT.

This chain uses TRBV19 with TRBJ1-5, with D unclear. The germline V gene encodes CDR1 LNHDA and CDR2 SQIVND (reference sequence). This CDR3 is 14 amino acids long. The V and J ends lost 2 bases and 4 bases respectively, with 9 bases between them. The CDR3: CASSIRRVNQPQHF. DNA for the CDR3: TGTGCCAGTAGTATAAGGAGGGTTAATCAGCCCCAGCATTTT. The entire variable domain, with the rest obtained from reference TRBV19 and TRBJ1-5, is as follows: DGGITQSPKYLFRKEGQNVTLSCEQNLNHDAMYWYRQDPGQGLRLIYYSQIVNDFQKGDIAEGYSVSREKKESFPLTVTSAQKNPTAFYLCASSIRRVNQPQHFGDGTRLSIL.

V gene TRBV5-1 combines with J gene TRBJ2-7; no clear D gene. The CDR3 has 12 amino acids. The germline V gene has CDR1 SGHRS and CDR2 YFSETQ. The V end was cut by 1 base, the J end by 5 bases, with 7 bases between. The CDR3 loop is CASSLTPNEQYF. The CDR3 bases are TGCGCCAGCAGCTTGACCCCTAACGAGCAGTACTTC.

This clone was counted only a few times. A much larger clone differs by one base, so this may be a read error. Likely a read error: the CDR3 ends without its conserved phenylalanine or tryptophan. This chain links TRBV20-1 with TRBJ2-7; 8 nucleotides align to TRBD1. There are 13 residues in the CDR3. Germline V gene lookup returns CDR1 DFQATT and CDR2 SNEGSKA (reference sequence). The CDR3 DNA follows: TGCAGTGCTAGTCGGGACAGGATGTACGATCAGTACTTA. Its protein product is CSASRDRMYDQYL.

The sample holds many counts of this clone. This chain links TRBV7-9 with TRBJ2-1; the D call may be TRBD1 or TRBD2 (5 bases each). The V end was cut by 4 bases, the J end by 1 base, with 26 bases between. The germline CDR1 and CDR2 sequences are SEHNR and FQNEAQ (reference sequence). CDR3 length: 20 amino acids. The CDR3 nucleotides read TGTGCCAGCAGCTCCCCGAGGGACGGCGAAGCGGCCATATCCTACAATGAGCAGTTCTTC. It is translated as CASSSPRDGEAAISYNEQFF.

This clone was seen at least ten times. The V gene is TRBV7-9, the J gene TRBJ2-5, with D possibly TRBD2 on 6 matching bases. Germline CDR1 and CDR2: SEHNR and FQNEAQ (reference sequence). Trimming removed 4 bases from V and 5 bases from J, with 14 bases in between. CDR3 length equals 14 residues. The chain's CDR3 is CASSSGESGETQYF. The DNA for the CDR3 is TGTGCCAGCAGCTCGGGAGAATCTGGGGAGACCCAGTACTTC.

This clone was found many times. The V and J genes are TRBV27 and TRBJ2-3; TRBD2 is a possible D gene (6 bases). Germline V lookup: CDR1 MNHEY, CDR2 SMNVEV (reference sequence). V was pared by 5 bases and J by 2 bases, with 17 bases between. The CDR3 totals 16 residues. CDR3 loop: CASSPIAAQVTDTQYF. Written as DNA, the CDR3 is TGTGCCAGCAGTCCCATAGCGGCGCAGGTCACAGATACGCAGTATTTT.

CDR3 in amino acids: CASSFGTHSEQYF. CDR3 DNA sequence: TGTGCCAGCAGCTTTGGGACACACAGCGAGCAGTACTTC. This chain joins TRBV7-3 and TRBJ2-7; TRBD1 might be the D (6 bases). The CDR3 contains 13 residues. The germline V gene encodes CDR1 SGHTA and CDR2 FQGTGA. Trimming took 3 bases from V and 6 from J, leaving 12 bases between them. The whole variable domain, filled in from reference TRBV7-3 and TRBJ2-7, reads GAGVSQTPSNKVTEKGKYVELRCDPISGHTALYWYRQSLGQGPEFLIYFQGTGAADDSGLPNDRFFAVRPEGSVSTLKIQRTERGDSAVYLCASSFGTHSEQYFGPGTRLTVT.

This clone was recorded at least ten times. The chain joins TRBV20-1 to TRBJ2-1; tentatively, D is TRBD1 or TRBD2 (6 bases each). CDR3 length: 17 amino acids. With 5 bases removed from V and 4 bases from J, the gap between germline ends came to 24 bases. Germline lookup yields CDR1 DFQATT and CDR2 SNEGSKA (reference sequence). For the CDR3, the DNA is TGCAGTGCTTACTCGGGTGGGGCGGGAAGGGGGTACAATGAGCAGTTCTTC. Translation gives CSAYSGGAGRGYNEQFF.

This clone was found many times. The junction departs from germline at one end; a sequencing error may be responsible. This chain joins TRBV7-7 and TRBJ2-5; possibly TRBD2 for D (6 bases). The CDR3 contains 15 residues. Germline CDR1 and CDR2: SSHAT and FNYEAQ (reference sequence). This CDR3 is CASSLGLGGQETQYF. The DNA for the CDR3 is TGTGCTAGCAGCTTAGGTCTCGGGGGCCAAGAGACCCAGTACTTC.

In this sample, this clone turned up a few times. The CDR3 DNA reads as TGTGCCACCTTCGGGGGCGTAGTATACAATGAGCAGTTCTTC. Encoded protein: CATFGGVVYNEQFF. The rearrangement joins TRBV6-1 to TRBJ2-1; tentatively, D is TRBD1 or TRBD2 (6 bases each). Germline loops: CDR1 MNHNS, CDR2 SASEGT. Trimming left V 10 bases short and J 4 bases short, with 17 bases between. The CDR3 is 14 residues long.

This clone was recorded at least ten times. The rearrangement joins TRBV30 to TRBJ1-5, with TRBD1 as a possible D gene (6 bases). The ends were cut back, 1 base at V and 3 bases at J, with 13 bases in the middle. The CDR3 spans 15 residues. The V gene's germline CDR1 is GTSNPN and CDR2 SVGIG (reference sequence). CDR3 bases: TGTGCCTGGAGTGCGACCGGGACAAACAATCAGCCCCAGCATTTT. Translating it yields CAWSATGTNNQPQHF.

The V gene is TRBV6-1, the J gene TRBJ1-2, with D hard to call. This CDR3 comprises 14 residues. V was pared by 6 bases and J by 6 bases, with 17 bases between. Per germline, CDR1 MNHNS and CDR2 SASEGT. The CDR3 spells CASSRPRTGNGYTF. The CDR3 DNA reads TGTGCCAGCAGCCGGCCCCGGACGGGAAATGGCTACACCTTC.

The chain combines TRBV19 with TRBJ1-6, with no clear D. CDR1 LNHDA and CDR2 SQIVND come from the germline V gene (reference sequence). V was cut by 5 bases and J by 6 bases, with 14 bases left in between. There are 15 residues in the CDR3. The CDR3 is CASSHGPGVNSPLHF. The CDR3 DNA sequence: TGTGCCAGTAGTCACGGGCCCGGAGTTAATTCACCCCTCCACTTT. The full variable domain, in which reference TRBV19 and TRBJ1-6 provide the parts outside the CDR3, is DGGITQSPKYLFRKEGQNVTLSCEQNLNHDAMYWYRQDPGQGLRLIYYSQIVNDFQKGDIAEGYSVSREKKESFPLTVTSAQKNPTAFYLCASSHGPGVNSPLHFGNGTRLTVT.